These T cell receptor beta chains were read from a single sample in a study of T cells after yellow fever vaccination. Using its own MiXCR run on the 5' RACE reads, TCRdb lists one record per CDR3 protein. The sample has about 69,000 distinct CDR3 sequences; around 5% are singletons. The sequenced sample was CD4+ T cells sorted from PBMCs, obtained roughly 15 days after the first yellow fever vaccination. These receptors all come from a man aged 18 to 35 who received the YFV17D yellow fever vaccine. CDR3s include the opening cysteine and the closing phenylalanine or tryptophan. Clone size appears in some rows only: once, few, many, or a class for an expanded clone.

TRBV29-1,TRBJ2-1,many,CSAVWTGGLNEQFF
TRBV3-1,TRBJ2-5,many,CASSQPGLGQETQYF
TRBV2,TRBJ2-5,many,CASRRTETGTGDQETQYF
TRBV10-1,TRBJ1-1,many,CASIGGQAEAFF
TRBV5-1,TRBJ2-1,many,CASSLRGSSYNEQFF
TRBV29-1,TRBJ2-2,many,CSVETNANTGELFF
TRBV24-1,TRBJ1-5,many,CATSDRNQPQHF
TRBV18,TRBJ2-3,NA,CASYSWVEDTQYF
TRBV3-1,TRBJ2-7,many,CASSPLAGASYEQYF
TRBV9,TRBJ2-1,many,CASSVDHPNEQFF
TRBV4-2,TRBJ2-4,many,CASSLGSGGAKNIQYF
TRBV7-2,TRBJ2-5,many,CASSFERGVGTQYF
TRBV7-3,TRBJ2-1,many,CASSPGTGGNEQFF
TRBV2,TRBJ1-5,NA,CASREDRGGQPQHF
TRBV6-5,TRBJ2-2,many,CASCWGRNTGELFF
TRBV29-1,TRBJ2-5,many,CSVAGGTETQYF
TRBV12-3/TRBV12-4,TRBJ2-6,few,CASSNPGLPTPGANVLTF
TRBV5-8,TRBJ1-5,many,CASRENQPQHF
TRBV7-2,TRBJ2-1,NA,CASSGGFVFNEQFF
TRBV20-1,TRBJ1-2,many,CSATRHDGYTF
TRBV7-8,TRBJ2-7,many,CASSLRPGSYEQYF
TRBV14,TRBJ1-4,many,CASSQVGYEKLFF
TRBV5-1,TRBJ2-2,many,CASSLDPGTGELFF
TRBV5-6,TRBJ1-6,few,CASSFLRNSPLHF
TRBV5-1,TRBJ2-5,many,CASSPGSQETQYF
TRBV7-9,TRBJ1-2,many,CASSSNSYGYTF
TRBV5-6,TRBJ1-5,many,CASSPTGVNQPQHF
TRBV20-1,TRBJ2-5,NA,CSARGGAGGGETQYF
TRBV4-1,TRBJ2-2,many,CASSQFPGQGGSGELFF
TRBV12-3/TRBV12-4,TRBJ1-2,many,CASSFLGGNYGYTF
TRBV5-1,TRBJ1-2,many,CASSRTPGPTLLAADGYTF
TRBV9,TRBJ2-3,many,CASSALPGGLAGTTDTQYF
TRBV10-3,TRBJ2-1,many,CAIRRTSGDNEQFF
TRBV28,TRBJ2-3,few,CASSSPGLAGSDTQYF
TRBV7-2,TRBJ2-3,many,CASSSAIRGLWHTQYF
TRBV20-1,TRBJ1-6,many,CSASEGPYNSPLHF
TRBV5-1,TRBJ1-5,many,CASSVGTVRNQPQHF
TRBV7-2,TRBJ1-1,many,CASSQNGVGGAFF
TRBV7-2,TRBJ1-2,many,CASSLGGGNGGYTF
TRBV7-2,TRBJ1-5,few,CASSLVGGAHQPQHF
TRBV5-1,TRBJ2-3,many,CASSIGQGGDTQYF
TRBV7-2,TRBJ2-2,many,CASSLGGAATGELFF
TRBV7-8,TRBJ2-2,many,CASSRRLAGYTGELFF
TRBV2,TRBJ2-2,many,CASRGASGGTGELFF
TRBV5-1,TRBJ2-3,many,CASSPDRGKDTQYF
TRBV20-1,TRBJ1-5,many,CSARVLSGPQHF
TRBV7-2,TRBJ2-6,many,CASSLRGPLTF
TRBV5-1,TRBJ1-2,many,CASSSYTGFTRRSYTF
TRBV7-9,TRBJ2-6,many,CASSSTGTPLGANVLTF
TRBV5-1,TRBJ1-2,many,CASSLSPGQESYGYTF